Presented here are 11 T cell receptor beta chains from one specimen sequenced in a study of type 1 regulatory T cells (dated by TCRdb to the early 2020s). Which antigens these TCRs recognize remains unknown. Sequenced on an Illumina MiSeq. TCRdb applied fastp at Q25 and MiXCR to the public reads, then kept only in-frame beta chains. Entries that share a CDR3 protein sequence are merged under the most common genes and DNA. The sample contains about 62,000 distinct CDR3 sequences, 62% of them found a single time. Of the sample, approximately 1.8% is held by the ten largest clones. Sequencing was performed on cultured non-Tr1 T cells, either the whole culture or a sorted T cell fraction (not recorded which). According to the study, the label for this sample's cell subset or site signals: non-Tr1 population from the T-allo10 product. The origin of the receptors is a human donor in good health.

The rearrangement joins TRBV4-3 to TRBJ2-7; D is undetermined. This CDR3 region has 11 residues. Germline values: CDR1 LGHNA, CDR2 YSLEER. V lost 3 bases and J lost 5, with 5 bases in between. DNA of the CDR3: TGCGCCAGCAGCCACCGAGACGAGCAGTACTTC. This encodes CASSHRDEQYF.

The V and J genes are TRBV5-1 and TRBJ1-1; a possible D gene is TRBD1 (5 bases). From germline, CDR1 is SGHRS and CDR2 YFSETQ. CDR3 length: 16 residues. V gave up 4 bases and J gave up 1 base, with 17 bases separating them. As DNA, the CDR3 is TGCGCCAGCAGCCAGGACATCCCGGCAGAGAACACTGAAGCTTTCTTT. Translation: CASSQDIPAENTEAFF.

J is TRBJ2-7 and V is TRBV4-3; D is unresolved. This CDR3 has 16 residues. Germline CDR1 LGHNA, CDR2 YSLEER. V gave up 0 bases and J gave up 0 bases, with 12 bases separating them. CDR3 sequence: CASSQETAVSSYEQYF. The CDR3 DNA sequence: TGCGCCAGCAGCCAAGAGACGGCGGTTAGCTCCTACGAGCAGTACTTC.

J is TRBJ2-2 and V is TRBV30; unclear D gene. Trimming took off 1 base at V and 6 bases at J, with 6 bases between the two ends. Looked up from germline, CDR1 is GTSNPN and CDR2 is SVGIG (reference sequence). The CDR3 length is 12 residues. The CDR3 region is CAWSDVSGELFF. The CDR3 DNA reads as TGTGCCTGGAGTGATGTCTCCGGGGAGCTGTTTTTT. Supplemented by reference TRBV30 and TRBJ2-2, the full variable domain reads SQTIHQWPATLVQPVGSPLSLECTVEGTSNPNLYWYRQAAGRGLQLLFYSVGIGQISSEVPQNLSASRPQDRQFILSSKKLLLSDSGFYLCAWSDVSGELFFGEGSRLTVL.

V and J are TRBV7-9 and TRBJ2-6; TRBD2 might be the D (5 bases). The CDR3 has 16 residues. Trimming removed 8 bases at V and 0 bases at J, with 14 bases between. The germline V gene encodes CDR1 SEHNR and CDR2 FQNEAQ (reference sequence). The CDR3 nucleotides read TGTGCCAGCCCACGGGTCGGGGACTCTGGGGCCAACGTCCTGACTTTC. The encoded protein is CASPRVGDSGANVLTF.

The chain is built from TRBV7-9 and TRBJ2-5; D is ambiguous. Germline CDR1 SEHNR, CDR2 FQNEAQ (reference sequence). CDR3 length: 14 amino acids. V was cut by 0 bases and J by 1 base, with 6 bases left in between. Here the CDR3 reads CASSLAALQETQYF. CDR3 nucleotides: TGTGCCAGCAGCTTAGCAGCACTCCAAGAGACCCAGTACTTC.

The chain employs TRBV7-9 and TRBJ2-3; D remains ambiguous. The V end was cut by 9 bases, the J end by 1 base, with 11 bases between. CDR3 length equals 13 residues. In germline, CDR1 is SEHNR, CDR2 FQNEAQ (reference sequence). Here the CDR3 reads CASYHSRTDTQYF. The CDR3 DNA sequence: TGTGCCAGTTACCACAGCCGCACAGATACGCAGTATTTT.

The V gene is TRBV3-1, the J gene TRBJ2-1; D is unresolved. The CDR3 sequence is 16 residues long. V was clipped by 3 bases and J by 0 bases, with 12 bases between them. Germline CDR1 and CDR2: LGHDT and YNNKEL (reference sequence). CDR3 bases: TGTGCCAGCAGCCATTGGACGCAAAACTCCTACAATGAGCAGTTCTTC. Residues: CASSHWTQNSYNEQFF.

There are a few counts of this clonotype. This chain's CDR3 is CASSRSTGTGETQYF. CDR3 DNA sequence: TGCGCCAGCAGTCGCTCCACAGGGACCGGGGAGACCCAGTACTTC. The chain is built from TRBV5-1 and TRBJ2-5; tentative D call: TRBD1 (6 bases). This CDR3 is 15 amino acids long. Germline V gene data show CDR1 as SGHRS and CDR2 as YFSETQ. Trimming removed 5 bases from V and 5 bases from J, with 19 bases in between.

V and J are TRBV7-2 and TRBJ2-2, with TRBD2 matching over 9 bases. The CDR3 runs to 20 residues. CDR1 and CDR2 (germline): SGHTA, FQGNSA. The V gene end was trimmed by 4 bases and the J gene end by 6 bases; junction bases not matched to a gene: 21. The CDR3 DNA is TGTGCCAGCAGCTCACGACCTCCCCGTAGCGGGAGACCACCTCCCGGGGAGCTGTTTTTT. The encoded protein is CASSSRPPRSGRPPPGELFF. The full variable domain, rest sourced from reference TRBV7-2 and TRBJ2-2, is GAGVSQSPSNKVTEKGKDVELRCDPISGHTALYWYRQSLGQGLEFLIYFQGNSAPDKSGLPSDRFSAERTGGSVSTLTIQRTQQEDSAVYLCASSSRPPRSGRPPPGELFFGEGSRLTVL.

The chain links TRBV19 to TRBJ2-1; TRBD2 is a possible D gene (6 bases). V lost 8 bases and J 8 bases, leaving 19 bases between the germline ends. CDR3 size: 14 residues. CDR1 and CDR2 (germline): LNHDA, SQIVND (reference sequence). The chain's CDR3 is CASRGSREFDEQFF. CDR3 nucleotide sequence: TGTGCCAGTCGGGGGAGTAGGGAGTTCGATGAGCAGTTCTTC.